These 22 T cell receptor beta chains share one sample of origin, sequenced in a study of blood T cell repertoires in COVID-19. Data came from immunoSEQ multiplex PCR; TCRdb stores just in-frame clones and leaves some out. Seen here are 300,000 to 450,000 clones, 81% observed once, and the top ten hold around 1%. Material for sequencing was peripheral blood. Every receptor here comes from a human donor with acute or convalescent COVID-19. The donor label of this sample is uncertain.

V is TRBV12-1 and J is TRBJ2-7; the table gives TRBD2 as D, unverified against the DNA. TRBV12-1 is a documented pseudogene. The CDR3 sequence is 14 residues long. CDR3 bases: TGTGCCAGCAGCTCCGAGCTTTACTCCTACGAGCAGTACTTC. Translated, it gives CASSSELYSYEQYF.

The chain has TRBV30 and TRBJ1-5; D is unresolved. Germline CDR1 GTSNPN, CDR2 SVGIG (reference sequence). The CDR3 extends over 15 amino acids. V gave up 2 bases and J gave up 0 bases, with 11 bases separating them. CDR3 DNA sequence: TGTGCCTGGAGTCAAACCGGGTATAGCAATCAGCCCCAGCATTTT. Its translation: CAWSQTGYSNQPQHF.

The chain couples TRBV9 to TRBJ2-2; D is perhaps TRBD1 (6 bases). The germline V gene has CDR1 SGDLS and CDR2 YYNGEE. This CDR3 is built from 13 residues. The V end lost 5 bases, the J end lost 4 bases, and 9 bases lay between the germline ends. Here the CDR3 reads CASRGHPTGELFF. CDR3 DNA: TGTGCCAGCAGGGGACACCCCACCGGGGAGCTGTTTTTT.

The gene calls are TRBV20-1 and TRBJ1-4; D is perhaps TRBD1 (5 bases). The CDR3 totals 15 residues. The germline V gene has CDR1 DFQATT and CDR2 SNEGSKA (reference sequence). V lost 3 bases to trimming and J lost 1 base, with 12 bases between them. The DNA of the CDR3 is TGCAGTGCTAGTGGGGGGGGTGTAACTAATGAAAAACTGTTTTTT. It codes for CSASGGGVTNEKLFF.

This clone was found a few times. The J gene is TRBJ1-3, the V gene TRBV30; a weak D match, TRBD1 (5 bases). Trimming removed 2 bases from V and 8 bases from J, with 16 bases in between. The germline V gene has CDR1 GTSNPN and CDR2 SVGIG (reference sequence). This CDR3 is built from 14 residues. CDR3 nucleotides: TGTGCCTGGAGTTGGAAAGGGGTGGGATACACCATATATTTT. Residues: CAWSWKGVGYTIYF. The whole variable domain, filled in from reference TRBV30 and TRBJ1-3, reads SQTIHQWPATLVQPVGSPLSLECTVEGTSNPNLYWYRQAAGRGLQLLFYSVGIGQISSEVPQNLSASRPQDRQFILSSKKLLLSDSGFYLCAWSWKGVGYTIYFGEGSWLTVV.

J is TRBJ1-2 and V is TRBV28; TRBD1 matches 9 bases. This CDR3 has 16 residues. The germline CDR1 and CDR2 sequences are MDHEN and SYDVKM. With 4 bases clipped from V and 4 bases from J, the junction kept 10 bases outside the gene matches. CDR3 nucleotides: TGTGCCAGCAGTTCGCCCGGGACAGGGATTTCCTATGGCTACACCTTC. Residues: CASSSPGTGISYGYTF.

V is TRBV2 and J is TRBJ2-3; perhaps TRBD1 as D (7 bases). The CDR3 has 14 amino acids. Germline-derived CDR1 and CDR2 are SNHLY and FYNNEI. Between the trimmed V and J ends, which lost 4 bases and 7 bases, there was a span of 15 bases. CDR3 nucleotide sequence: TGTGCCAGCAGTGGTTTCAGGGGGGCGAATACGCAGTATTTT. Protein: CASSGFRGANTQYF.

The chain uses TRBV6-4 and TRBJ1-5; tentatively, D is TRBD1 (5 bases). Germline V CDR1 and CDR2: MRHNA, SNTAGT. V shed 0 bases and J shed 6 bases, with 21 bases lying between them. This CDR3 contains 18 residues. This chain's CDR3 is CASSDSCIPQGRGQPQHF. In DNA form, the CDR3 reads TGTGCCAGCAGTGACTCGTGTATACCGCAGGGAAGAGGTCAGCCCCAGCATTTT.

The chain joins TRBV7-9 to TRBJ2-3; D remains ambiguous. V was shortened by 0 bases and J by 0 bases, with 7 bases between the two germline ends. The V gene's germline CDR1 is SEHNR and CDR2 FQNEAQ (reference sequence). This CDR3 is built from 15 residues. In nucleotides, the CDR3 is TGTGCCAGCAGCTTAGCCTCGACTAGCACAGATACGCAGTATTTT. Its protein is CASSLASTSTDTQYF.

The chain combines TRBV18 with TRBJ1-1, with D tentatively TRBD1 (6 bases). Trimming left V 3 bases short and J 6 bases short, with 17 bases between. CDR3 size: 15 residues. Per the germline V gene, CDR1 is KGHSH and CDR2 is LQKENI. In DNA form, the CDR3 reads TGTGCCAGCTCACCGGTTACAGGGATTTTTGCTGAAGCTTTCTTT. The encoded protein is CASSPVTGIFAEAFF.

The gene calls are TRBV7-7 and TRBJ2-2, with 11 positions matching TRBD2. The CDR3 length is 15 residues. The junction had 0 bases not matched to a gene; V was cut back by 1 base and J by 5 bases. Looked up from germline, CDR1 is SSHAT and CDR2 is FNYEAQ (reference sequence). CDR3 protein: CASSLVAGGTGELFF. The DNA for the CDR3 is TGTGCCAGCAGCTTAGTAGCGGGAGGGACCGGGGAGCTGTTTTTT.

This clone has more than one count but fewer than ten. The chain joins TRBV2 to TRBJ2-7; TRBD1 is a possible D gene (7 bases). Germline loops: CDR1 SNHLY, CDR2 FYNNEI. With 4 bases removed from V and 6 bases from J, the gap between germline ends came to 16 bases. This CDR3 spans 14 amino acids. The CDR3 spells CASSVVAGGSEQYF. CDR3 nucleotides: TGTGCCAGCAGTGTGGTAGCAGGGGGGAGCGAGCAGTACTTC.

The J gene is TRBJ2-2, the V gene TRBV7-9, with 12 bases aligning to TRBD2. Germline V CDR1 and CDR2: SEHNR, FQNEAQ (reference sequence). This CDR3 is built from 15 residues. Trimming removed 6 bases from V and 7 bases from J; junction bases left unmatched: 6. The CDR3 reads CASRPTSGSGGELFF. The CDR3 region has the DNA TGTGCCAGCAGACCGACTAGCGGGAGCGGCGGGGAGCTGTTTTTT. The entire variable domain, with the rest obtained from reference TRBV7-9 and TRBJ2-2, is as follows: DTGVSQNPRHKITKRGQNVTFRCDPISEHNRLYWYRQTLGQGPEFLTYFQNEAQLEKSRLLSDRFSAERPKGSFSTLEIQRTEQGDSAMYLCASRPTSGSGGELFFGEGSRLTVL.

DNA of the CDR3: TGTGCCAGCAGCTTATTCGGGGGGGAGCTGTTTTTT. Amino acids: CASSLFGGELFF. This rearrangement joins TRBV7-9 to TRBJ2-2; no clear D. Looked up from germline, CDR1 is SEHNR and CDR2 is FQNEAQ (reference sequence). The CDR3 covers 12 residues. The V and J ends lost 2 bases and 8 bases respectively, with 6 bases between them.

The V call is TRBV28, the J call TRBJ2-2, with unresolved D. The CDR3 consists of 13 residues. Per the germline V gene, CDR1 is MDHEN and CDR2 is SYDVKM. The V gene lost 2 bases and the J gene lost 7 bases, with 8 bases spanning the gap. The CDR3: CASSLDSGGELFF. CDR3 nucleotides: TGTGCCAGCAGTTTAGACTCTGGCGGGGAGCTGTTTTTT. The full variable domain, its missing parts supplied by reference TRBV28 and TRBJ2-2, is DVKVTQSSRYLVKRTGEKVFLECVQDMDHENMFWYRQDPGLGLRLIYFSYDVKMKEKGDIPEGYSVSREKKERFSLILESASTNQTSMYLCASSLDSGGELFFGEGSRLTVL.

This chain links TRBV28 with TRBJ1-3, with no clear D. Germline CDR1 reads MDHEN; CDR2 reads SYDVKM. This CDR3 has 14 amino acids. The V end was cut by 0 bases, the J end by 0 bases, with 3 bases between. The CDR3 loop reads CASSLWSSGNTIYF. In DNA, the CDR3 is TGTGCCAGCAGTTTATGGAGCTCTGGAAACACCATATATTTT.

The rearrangement links TRBV10-2 to TRBJ1-5; TRBD1 aligns across 9 bases. V dropped 4 bases and J dropped 4; count of bases not matched to a gene: 5. The CDR3 sequence is 15 residues long. Germline CDR1 reads WSHSY; CDR2 reads SAAADI. The chain's CDR3 is CASSGRDRDNQPQHF. As DNA, the CDR3 is TGCGCCAGCAGTGGCCGGGACAGGGATAATCAGCCCCAGCATTTT.

The chain employs TRBV7-6 and TRBJ2-7, with D tentatively TRBD2 (5 bases). The CDR3 covers 15 residues. In germline, CDR1 is SGHVS, CDR2 FNYEAQ. The ends were cut back, 5 bases at V and 2 bases at J, with 16 bases in the middle. The CDR3 coding sequence is TGTGCCAGCAGCCGGAGGTATAGGGTCCCCTACGAGCAGTACTTC. It yields the protein CASSRRYRVPYEQYF. The whole variable domain, filled in from reference TRBV7-6 and TRBJ2-7, reads GAGVSQSPRYKVTKRGQDVALRCDPISGHVSLYWYRQALGQGPEFLTYFNYEAQQDKSGLPNDRFSAERPEGSISTLTIQRTEQRDSAMYRCASSRRYRVPYEQYFGPGTRLTVT.

The V gene is TRBV5-1, the J gene TRBJ2-1; a weak D match, TRBD2 (5 bases). Germline CDR1 and CDR2: SGHRS and YFSETQ. V was clipped by 0 bases and J by 2 bases, with 6 bases between them. CDR3 length equals 14 residues. CDR3 in amino acids: CASSLELAYNEQFF. The CDR3 DNA sequence: TGCGCCAGCAGCTTGGAACTAGCCTACAATGAGCAGTTCTTC.

This clone has just a few counts. DNA for the CDR3: TGTGCCAGCAGCTTAGGTATCGGACAGGGGTCTCGTTCACCCCTCCACTTT. Protein: CASSLGIGQGSRSPLHF. The chain couples TRBV11-2 to TRBJ1-6, with 9 bases aligning to TRBD1. The CDR3 contains 17 residues. With V trimmed by 1 base and J by 9 bases, 10 bases remained unmatched. Germline V gene sequence: CDR1 SGHAT, CDR2 FQNNGV.

The rearrangement uses TRBV4-1 and TRBJ1-2; D unresolved. The CDR3 length is 16 residues. CDR1 and CDR2 from the germline V gene are MGHRA and YSYEKL. V lost 1 base and J 4 bases, leaving 16 bases between the germline ends. The CDR3 DNA reads as TGCGCCAGCAGCCAAGGCGGACTCCTAAGCTTCTATGGCTACACCTTC. Amino acids: CASSQGGLLSFYGYTF.

For this clone: Being one base from a much bigger clone, this may be a read error. The CDR3 region is CASSTGTYGYTF. The CDR3 region has the DNA TGTGCCAGCAGTACAGGGACATATGGCTACACCTTC. The rearrangement links TRBV28 to TRBJ1-2; possible D gene TRBD1, 6 bases. From germline, CDR1 is MDHEN and CDR2 SYDVKM. The CDR3 has 12 residues. V was trimmed by 5 bases and J by 5 bases, leaving 9 bases between them.